This entry lists 7 T cell receptor beta chains sequenced from one sample in a study of blood T cell repertoires in COVID-19. TCRdb's copy holds only in-frame clones and misses some; the assay was immunoSEQ multiplex PCR. The data contain hundreds of thousands of clones, 75% to 90% of them singletons. Input material: PBMCs or T cells enriched from blood (not recorded which). The origin of the receptors is a man aged 30 to 45 who had recovered from COVID-19.

The rearrangement joins TRBV28 to TRBJ2-7, with D tentatively TRBD1 (6 bases). Germline V lookup: CDR1 MDHEN, CDR2 SYDVKM. This CDR3 has 15 residues. Trimming pared 7 bases from V and 2 bases from J, leaving 18 bases between. The CDR3 sequence is CASTTPSKGAYEQYF. The DNA for the CDR3 is TGTGCCAGCACCACCCCCAGTAAGGGGGCCTACGAGCAGTACTTC.

V gene TRBV27 combines with J gene TRBJ2-6; D gene uncertain. This CDR3 has 17 amino acids. Looked up from germline, CDR1 is MNHEY and CDR2 is SMNVEV (reference sequence). Trimming took off 8 bases at V and 0 bases at J, with 17 bases between the two ends. The CDR3 loop is CASENGTVSSGANVLTF. For the CDR3, the DNA is TGTGCCAGCGAAAACGGCACAGTGAGCTCTGGGGCCAACGTCCTGACTTTC.

V gene TRBV5-6 combines with J gene TRBJ2-2; 8 bases map to TRBD2. V was clipped by 6 bases and J by 5 bases; unmatched bases: 15. The CDR3 runs to 17 residues. Germline loops: CDR1 SGHDT, CDR2 YYEEEE. For the CDR3, the DNA is TGTGCCAGCACCCTATGGGGGGCTAGCGGGCCTACCGGGGAGCTGTTTTTT. Protein: CASTLWGASGPTGELFF.

The chain recombines TRBV5-6 with TRBJ1-2; TRBD1 matches at 9 bases. Germline CDR1 reads SGHDT; CDR2 reads YYEEEE. There are 16 residues in the CDR3. Trimming took 5 bases from V and 7 from J; bases not matched to a gene: 15. For the CDR3, the DNA is TGTGCCAGCAGTCCCGCTCCGGGACAGGGTAAGGGTGGCTACACCTTC. This encodes CASSPAPGQGKGGYTF. Combining the CDR3 with reference TRBV5-6 and TRBJ1-2 gives the whole variable domain DAGVTQSPTHLIKTRGQQVTLRCSPKSGHDTVSWYQQALGQGPQFIFQYYEEEERQRGNFPDRFSGHQFPNYSSELNVNALLLGDSALYLCASSPAPGQGKGGYTFGSGTRLTVV.

V is TRBV28 and J is TRBJ1-2; D call uncertain. CDR1 is MDHEN, CDR2 SYDVKM, per germline. The CDR3 has 13 amino acids. V was cut by 3 bases and J by 7 bases, with 12 bases left in between. CDR3 sequence (DNA): TGTGCCAGCAGTTTGACACTTGGAGGTGGCTACACCTTC. Its protein product is CASSLTLGGGYTF.

The chain carries TRBV27 and TRBJ1-1, with 9 bases identical to TRBD1. Looked up from germline, CDR1 is MNHEY and CDR2 is SMNVEV (reference sequence). V lost 4 bases and J lost 2; bases outside the gene matches: 8. The CDR3 has 16 amino acids. The CDR3 DNA reads TGTGCCAGCAGTTACGGGACAGGGATAACAAACACTGAAGCTTTCTTT. Its protein product is CASSYGTGITNTEAFF.

The chain links TRBV20-1 to TRBJ1-2; D uncertain. The V end lost 4 bases, the J end lost 8 bases, and 11 bases lay between the germline ends. Germline CDR1 DFQATT, CDR2 SNEGSKA (reference sequence). CDR3 length equals 11 residues. The CDR3 protein is CSANRIQGYTF. CDR3 nucleotide sequence: TGCAGTGCTAACCGAATCCAGGGCTACACCTTC.